A single sample gave rise to the 13 T cell receptor beta chains below, sequenced in a study of response to subunit inactivated influenza vaccine. TCRdb re-derived calls from the RT-PCR reads in MiXCR, one entry per CDR3 protein. The table lists under 500,000 distinct CDR3 sequences, about 10% of them singletons. The sample here was PBMCs from blood, taken more than 35 days after vaccination. The receptor source for this set is a man between 45 and 60 years old who received an inactivated influenza vaccine.

The chain recombines TRBV6-2 or TRBV6-3 with TRBJ1-1; the D is unclear. The germline CDR1 and CDR2 sequences are MNHEY and SVGEGT. The ends were cut back, 6 bases at V and 6 bases at J, with 11 bases in the middle. The CDR3 has 12 amino acids. CDR3 sequence: CASRVWLSEAFF. CDR3 nucleotide sequence: TGTGCCAGCAGGGTATGGTTATCTGAAGCTTTCTTT.

This clonotype was detected only a few times. DNA for the CDR3: TGCGCCAGCAGCCTTTCTAGCGGGGGTACCCAAGAGACCCAGTACTTC. It codes for CASSLSSGGTQETQYF. The chain joins TRBV4-1 to TRBJ2-5; 10 bases agree with TRBD2. Looked up from germline, CDR1 is MGHRA and CDR2 is YSYEKL. V dropped 4 bases and J dropped 1; count of bases not matched to a gene: 6. The CDR3 is 16 residues long.

This clonotype was detected many times. The J gene is TRBJ1-1, the V gene TRBV29-1; 7 bases agree with TRBD1. There are 11 residues in the CDR3. In germline, CDR1 is SQVTM, CDR2 ANQGSEA. Unmatched junction bases numbered 1, after V lost 5 bases and J lost 4 bases. CDR3 DNA sequence: TGCAGCGTTCCAGGGGGCACTGAAGCTTTCTTT. Encoded protein: CSVPGGTEAFF.

This clonotype was counted between two and nine times. This chain connects TRBV20-1 to TRBJ1-5, with D possibly TRBD1 on 6 matching bases. CDR1 and CDR2 from the germline V gene are DFQATT and SNEGSKA (reference sequence). The CDR3 is 14 amino acids. V lost 6 bases and J lost 4, with 16 bases in between. The CDR3, as DNA: TGCAGTGCCGAGAAGGGGGAGGGTAATCAGCCCCAGCATTTT. This encodes CSAEKGEGNQPQHF.

This clonotype was detected only a few times. This rearrangement joins TRBV12-3 or TRBV12-4 to TRBJ2-3, with D unresolved. Trimming cost V 1 base and J 2 bases, with 10 bases left between them. The CDR3 loop spans 15 amino acids. The CDR3 nucleotides read TGTGCCAGCAGTTTAGTAGGTGGCAACACAGATACGCAGTATTTT. Translating it yields CASSLVGGNTDTQYF.

The gene calls are TRBV6-5 and TRBJ2-1; possibly TRBD1 for D (5 bases). This CDR3 is built from 12 residues. CDR1 MNHEY and CDR2 SVGAGI come from the germline V gene. V was pared by 3 bases and J by 8 bases, with 8 bases between. As DNA, the CDR3 is TGTGCCAGCAGTTATTCAGGGCATGAGCAGTTCTTC. This gives the protein CASSYSGHEQFF.

This sequence joins TRBV20-1 and TRBJ1-4, with 8 positions matching TRBD1. V lost 1 base, J lost 8 bases, and 6 bases stayed unmatched. Germline lookup yields CDR1 DFQATT and CDR2 SNEGSKA (reference sequence). The CDR3 is 14 amino acids. This CDR3 is CSARGGQAREKLFF. The DNA for the CDR3 is TGCAGTGCTAGAGGGGGACAGGCCAGAGAAAAACTGTTTTTT.

This clonotype came up a few times. The chain joins TRBV29-1 to TRBJ2-2; a possible D gene is TRBD1 (6 bases). This CDR3 region has 15 residues. The V end was cut by 0 bases, the J end by 5 bases, with 13 bases between. Per germline, CDR1 SQVTM and CDR2 ANQGSEA. DNA of the CDR3: TGCAGCGTTGAAGATTGGGGACACAAAACCGGGGAGCTGTTTTTT. Amino acid sequence: CSVEDWGHKTGELFF.

This clonotype was counted between two and nine times. The rearrangement links TRBV20-1 to TRBJ2-7; 13 nucleotides line up with TRBD2. CDR1 is DFQATT and CDR2 is SNEGSKA in the germline V gene (reference sequence). Germline trimming cut 0 bases from V and 3 bases from J; bases unmatched to any gene: 8. The CDR3 runs to 17 residues. CDR3 protein: CSARDRLAGGPDYEQYF. The CDR3 coding sequence is TGCAGTGCTAGAGATCGACTAGCGGGAGGTCCAGACTACGAGCAGTACTTC.

The gene calls are TRBV28 and TRBJ2-2; no reliable D call. The V gene's germline CDR1 is MDHEN and CDR2 SYDVKM. The germline V and J ends were trimmed by 8 bases and 7 bases, with 8 bases remaining between them. This CDR3 is 11 amino acids long. For the CDR3, the DNA is TGTGCCAGCCGCAAAATCGGGGAGCTGTTTTTT. It translates to CASRKIGELFF. The full variable domain, completed using reference TRBV28 and TRBJ2-2, is DVKVTQSSRYLVKRTGEKVFLECVQDMDHENMFWYRQDPGLGLRLIYFSYDVKMKEKGDIPEGYSVSREKKERFSLILESASTNQTSMYLCASRKIGELFFGEGSRLTVL.

Only a few counts were recorded for this clonotype. This sequence joins TRBV7-9 and TRBJ1-1; D uncertain. The CDR3 covers 13 residues. CDR1 is SEHNR and CDR2 is FQNEAQ in the germline V gene (reference sequence). Trimming pared 3 bases from V and 4 bases from J, leaving 9 bases between. The CDR3 loop reads CASSLFETTEAFF. The CDR3 region has the DNA TGTGCCAGCAGCTTGTTTGAGACCACTGAAGCTTTCTTT.

In its sample, this clonotype was seen a few times. V is TRBV16 and J is TRBJ2-6, with D hard to call. Per the germline V gene, CDR1 is KGHSY and CDR2 is FQNENV. The CDR3 spans 15 residues. V lost 3 bases, J lost 1 base, and 7 bases lay in between. This chain's CDR3 is CASSHSISGANVLTF. CDR3 nucleotide sequence: TGTGCCAGCAGCCACAGTATTTCTGGGGCCAACGTCCTGACTTTC.

At least ten counts were recorded for this clonotype. The DNA for the CDR3 is TGTGCCAGCAGCTGGTCCGGGCCAGGGAGAGGCTACACCTTC. Its translation is CASSWSGPGRGYTF. This chain joins TRBV7-9 and TRBJ1-2; D is possibly TRBD1 (5 bases). Germline lookup yields CDR1 SEHNR and CDR2 FQNEAQ (reference sequence). V gave up 4 bases and J gave up 8 bases, with 17 bases separating them. CDR3 length: 14 residues.